This TCR beta chain was profiled in a study of T-cell reconstitution after alpha-beta-depleted transplantation in children. Whole-study results and caveats: Expanded clones from the graft, numbering several hundred, reportedly supplied alpha-beta T cells about two months after transplant. Certain patients had high TCRbeta diversity at day 60, and it came from recipient T cells and thymic progenitors that survived. The main origin of T-cell counts and diversity one year after transplant was newly produced T cells.

This clonotype was recorded many times. Its antigen is not identified. Unique molecular identifiers featured in how the TCRbeta library was prepared. TCRdb re-derived calls from the PCR reads in MiXCR, one entry per CDR3 protein. The table records hundreds of thousands of distinct CDR3 sequences, over 10% of them present only once. V lost 4 bases to trimming and J lost 4 bases; unmatched junction nucleotides: 8. The CDR3 spans 15 residues. Per the germline V gene, CDR1 is SQVTM and CDR2 is ANQGSEA. This sequence originates from a male patient younger than 18 who had a stem cell transplant for acute myeloid leukemia, so the T cells may come from the graft donor. The chain joins TRBV29-1 to TRBJ2-2, with 8 bases that match TRBD1. The sample was PBMCs, mostly from graft donor cells, taken 360 days after TCRalphabeta/CD19-depleted stem cell transplant. CDR3 sequence (DNA): TGCAGCGTTGGAGGGTCAGGGGGCGTCACCGGGGAGCTGTTTTTT. This gives the protein CSVGGSGGVTGELFF.